The clone carrying this T cell receptor (beta chain) was seen a handful of times. Its antigen is unknown. The entirety of the isolated RNA underwent reverse transcription, so expressed TCRB transcripts were sequenced. Naive, central memory and regulatory T cell samples produced a mean of about 3.5 million reads. Method: immunoSEQ multiplex PCR; TCRdb's copy keeps in-frame clones and lacks some. The data show 200,000 to 300,000 clones, roughly 13% seen once. CDR3 length equals 16 residues. CDR1 is SGHTS and CDR2 is YDEGEE in the germline V gene. V was shortened by 0 bases and J by 0 bases, with 9 bases between the two germline ends. This specimen comes from a study of beta chain features in type 1 diabetes. Study-wide points: People with Type 1 diabetes carried modestly yet significantly shorter TCRB CDR3s in all four CD4+ subsets. Here, the possible influence of HLA type (on TCRB rearrangement) remained unresolved.

The TCR comes from a woman between 40 and 50 years old in good health. The V call is TRBV5-8, the J call TRBJ2-2, with D uncertain. The material sequenced was naive CD4+ T cells from blood. CDR3 amino acids: CASSLVVPANTGELFF. As DNA, the CDR3 is TGTGCCAGCAGCTTGGTTGTTCCAGCGAACACCGGGGAGCTGTTTTTT. Full variable domain (rest looked up from reference TRBV5-8 and TRBJ2-2): EAGVTQSPTHLIKTRGQQATLRCSPISGHTSVYWYQQALGLGLQFLLWYDEGEERNRGNFPPRFSGRQFPNYSSELNVNALELEDSALYLCASSLVVPANTGELFFGEGSRLTVL.